Below are 25 T cell receptor beta chains sequenced from a single sample in a study of T cell repertoires in cytomegalovirus infection. TCRdb reanalysed the reads using MiXCR and keeps one entry per CDR3 protein. The sample records about 570,000 distinct CDR3 sequences, 40% being singletons. Which antigens these TCRs recognize remains unknown. Sequences were derived from cultured PBMCs, sampled from culture after CMV antigen stimulation. The source is a human donor in good health (CMV status not recorded). Some clones in this sample may be carry-over from other donors' samples.

The V call is TRBV4-1, the J call TRBJ1-1; D perhaps matches TRBD1 (5 bases). The CDR3 loop spans 14 amino acids. The V end was cut by 3 bases, the J end by 2 bases, with 10 bases between. The germline V gene has CDR1 MGHRA and CDR2 YSYEKL. CDR3 in amino acids: CASSHPTDNTEAFF. For the CDR3, the DNA is TGCGCCAGCAGCCACCCGACAGATAACACTGAAGCTTTCTTT.

This clonotype appeared many times. V is TRBV7-2 and J is TRBJ2-3; D is unclear. The CDR3 totals 16 residues. The germline V gene has CDR1 SGHTA and CDR2 FQGNSA. V lost 5 bases to trimming and J lost 4 bases, with 19 bases between them. The CDR3 sequence: CASSKPRWVASDTQYF. The DNA of the CDR3 is TGTGCCAGCAGCAAACCAAGATGGGTAGCTTCAGATACGCAGTATTTT.

This clonotype was recorded many times. Germline is not matched at one junction end, which may reflect a read error. The J gene is TRBJ2-7, the V gene TRBV7-2; 13 nucleotides match TRBD2. The CDR3 runs to 15 residues. Germline loops: CDR1 SGHTA, CDR2 FQGNSA. The CDR3 sequence: CASSQGLAGTYEQYF. For the CDR3, the DNA is TGCGCCAGCAGCCAGGGACTAGCGGGGACCTACGAGCAGTACTTC. The complete variable domain, with remaining parts taken from reference TRBV7-2 and TRBJ2-7, reads GAGVSQSPSNKVTEKGKDVELRCDPISGHTALYWYRQSLGQGLEFLIYFQGNSAPDKSGLPSDRFSAERTGGSVSTLTIQRTQQEDSAVYLCASSQGLAGTYEQYFGPGTRLTVT.

This chain links TRBV7-2 with TRBJ1-1; 8 bases line up with TRBD1. V lost 4 bases, J lost 3 bases, and 7 bases stayed unmatched. The length of the CDR3 is 15 residues. Germline V lookup: CDR1 SGHTA, CDR2 FQGNSA. Written as DNA, the CDR3 is TGTGCCAGCAGCTCAGACAGGGGAGGGTACACTGAAGCTTTCTTT. Residues: CASSSDRGGYTEAFF.

This clonotype showed up just a few times. V and J are TRBV11-2 and TRBJ2-7, with 8 bases aligning to TRBD2. V trimming: 1 base; J trimming: 7 bases; junction bases outside the gene matches: 6. The germline CDR1 and CDR2 sequences are SGHAT and FQNNGV. The CDR3 has 14 residues. CDR3 DNA sequence: TGTGCCAGCAGCTTAGGCGCGGGGGGCCTGGAGCAGTACTTC. It is translated as CASSLGAGGLEQYF.

The chain carries TRBV7-2 and TRBJ2-3; maybe TRBD2 (5 bases). The CDR3 contains 15 residues. V lost 5 bases and J 3 bases, leaving 15 bases between the germline ends. Germline loops: CDR1 SGHTA, CDR2 FQGNSA. DNA of the CDR3: TGTGCCAGCAGCCCACGAGGGTGGTTGACAGATACGCAGTATTTT. Its protein product is CASSPRGWLTDTQYF.

This clonotype was detected a few times. The V call is TRBV4-3, the J call TRBJ2-2, with TRBD2 matching 10 bases. The CDR3 sequence is 20 residues long. The V and J ends lost 1 base and 3 bases, in that order; junction bases with no gene match: 14. CDR1 and CDR2 (germline): LGHNA, YSLEER. As DNA, the CDR3 is TGCGCCAGCAGCCAAGCCCGATACCTAGCGGGAGACGGGTACACCGGGGAGCTGTTTTTT. Translation: CASSQARYLAGDGYTGELFF.

The rearrangement uses TRBV6-1 and TRBJ2-1; tentatively, D is TRBD1 (6 bases). The germline V gene has CDR1 MNHNS and CDR2 SASEGT. CDR3 size: 15 residues. The V gene lost 1 base and the J gene lost 6 bases, with 13 bases spanning the gap. CDR3 nucleotide sequence: TGTGCCAGCAGTGAAGTAAGTGCCAGGGGCAATGAGCAGTTCTTC. Translated, it gives CASSEVSARGNEQFF.

This chain connects TRBV5-8 to TRBJ1-6; D perhaps matches TRBD1 (6 bases). The CDR3 totals 19 residues. Germline V gives CDR1 SGHTS, CDR2 YDEGEE. Trimming pared 6 bases from V and 5 bases from J, leaving 27 bases between. The CDR3 DNA sequence: TGTGCCAGCACCACGAGGGGGTCGACAGCCACCCTCAATAATTCACCCCTCCACTTT. It yields the protein CASTTRGSTATLNNSPLHF.

Many counts were recorded for this clonotype. The chain joins TRBV7-2 to TRBJ2-6, with 7 bases that match TRBD2. There are 17 residues in the CDR3. The germline CDR1 and CDR2 sequences are SGHTA and FQGNSA. The V segment lost 4 bases and the J segment 3 bases; nucleotides outside the gene matches: 9. This CDR3 reads CASSWGTGGGGANVLTF. In DNA form, the CDR3 reads TGTGCCAGCAGCTGGGGGACGGGGGGAGGTGGGGCCAACGTCCTGACTTTC.

This clonotype was seen many times. The chain has TRBV7-2 and TRBJ1-2; D gene ambiguous. Trimming left V 3 bases short and J 5 bases short, with 4 bases between. Germline CDR1 and CDR2: SGHTA and FQGNSA. The CDR3 sequence is 11 residues long. CDR3 sequence reads: CASSFGYGYTF. CDR3 nucleotide sequence: TGTGCCAGCAGCTTCGGGTATGGCTACACCTTC.

V gene TRBV20-1 combines with J gene TRBJ2-7; tentatively, D is TRBD2 (5 bases). Trimming stripped 6 bases from V and 2 bases from J, with 17 bases between. Looked up from germline, CDR1 is DFQATT and CDR2 is SNEGSKA (reference sequence). The CDR3 is 14 residues long. The CDR3 loop is CSAPTSGSTYEQYF. CDR3 coding DNA: TGCAGTGCCCCCACCTCGGGAAGTACCTACGAGCAGTACTTC.

This clonotype appeared many times. The V call is TRBV7-2, the J call TRBJ1-5, with D possibly matching TRBD1 (5 bases). This CDR3 comprises 13 residues. Trimming pared 5 bases from V and 4 bases from J, leaving 9 bases between. Germline lookup yields CDR1 SGHTA and CDR2 FQGNSA. The chain's CDR3 is CASSPGVNQPQHF. CDR3 sequence (DNA): TGTGCCAGCAGCCCGGGGGTTAATCAGCCCCAGCATTTT.

The chain uses TRBV12-3 or TRBV12-4 and TRBJ2-5, with D tentatively TRBD1 (6 bases). CDR3 size: 15 residues. Between the trimmed V and J ends, which lost 4 bases and 2 bases, there was a span of 14 bases. This chain's CDR3 is CASSSGDARQETQYF. The CDR3 DNA sequence: TGTGCCAGCAGTTCAGGGGACGCCAGGCAAGAGACCCAGTACTTC.

V usage is TRBV11-2 and J usage is TRBJ2-5; 7 bases align to TRBD2. With 3 bases clipped from V and 4 bases from J, the junction kept 11 bases outside the gene matches. Germline-derived CDR1 and CDR2 are SGHAT and FQNNGV. The CDR3 length is 16 residues. The CDR3 loop is CASSLGGAGWIETQYF. CDR3 bases: TGTGCCAGCAGCTTGGGAGGGGCGGGATGGATAGAGACCCAGTACTTC.

This chain uses TRBV12-3 or TRBV12-4 with TRBJ1-4; 7 positions agree with TRBD1. The CDR3 consists of 13 residues. With V trimmed by 8 bases and J by 7 bases, 7 bases remained unmatched. CDR3 residues: CASGQVRGEKLFF. CDR3 DNA sequence: TGTGCCAGCGGACAGGTTCGAGGTGAAAAACTGTTTTTT.

This CDR3 is CATSREPRQGNSPLHF. The CDR3 DNA reads TGTGCCACCAGCAGAGAACCAAGACAGGGTAATTCACCCCTCCACTTT. The chain carries TRBV15 and TRBJ1-6; the match to TRBD1 covers 7 bases. The trim removed 0 bases at V and 6 bases at J, leaving 5 bases unmatched. CDR1 LNHNV and CDR2 YYDKDF come from the germline V gene (reference sequence). The CDR3 extends over 16 amino acids.

This clonotype was seen only a few times. The rearrangement links TRBV7-9 to TRBJ2-7; 9 bases are shared with TRBD1. The CDR3 contains 15 residues. The V gene end was trimmed by 0 bases and the J gene end by 3 bases; junction bases not matched to a gene: 3. Germline-derived CDR1 and CDR2 are SEHNR and FQNEAQ (reference sequence). This CDR3 reads CASSLADRGYYEQYF. The CDR3 nucleotides are TGTGCCAGCAGCTTAGCGGACAGGGGTTACTACGAGCAGTACTTC.

This clonotype turned up a few times. The rearrangement links TRBV7-2 to TRBJ2-5; no clear D gene. Germline V CDR1 and CDR2: SGHTA, FQGNSA. The ends were cut back, 4 bases at V and 2 bases at J, with 11 bases in the middle. The CDR3 is 14 amino acids. DNA of the CDR3: TGTGCCAGCAGCTCCAGCGTGATGCAAGAGACCCAGTACTTC. Amino acids: CASSSSVMQETQYF.

The chain links TRBV4-1 to TRBJ2-1, with 7 positions matching TRBD1. Unmatched junction bases numbered 14, after V lost 4 bases and J lost 8 bases. This CDR3 is 16 amino acids long. Looked up from germline, CDR1 is MGHRA and CDR2 is YSYEKL. The CDR3 nucleotides are TGCGCCAGCAGCCCCCGAACGGGCAGGGGGTCTCATGAGCAGTTCTTC. Amino acids: CASSPRTGRGSHEQFF.

This clonotype was found many times. V usage is TRBV7-2 and J usage is TRBJ1-5; D is unclear. V dropped 2 bases and J dropped 5 bases, with 22 bases sitting between them. Germline V lookup: CDR1 SGHTA, CDR2 FQGNSA. The CDR3 runs 18 residues. CDR3 DNA sequence: TGTGCCAGCAGCTTATTACCCGGGGTGCAGGACGGGTATCAGCCCCAGCATTTT. Amino acids: CASSLLPGVQDGYQPQHF.

This clonotype was seen a handful of times. The chain combines TRBV7-9 with TRBJ1-4, with 7 nucleotides matching TRBD1. In germline, CDR1 is SEHNR, CDR2 FQNEAQ (reference sequence). V shed 4 bases, J shed 0 bases, and the junction held 17 bases outside the gene matches. This CDR3 is built from 20 residues. The CDR3 DNA reads TGTGCCAGCAGCTCTAGTGCCGGGGGACAGACTCTTACAACTAATGAAAAACTGTTTTTT. Translation: CASSSSAGGQTLTTNEKLFF.

In this sample, this clonotype turned up a few times. The chain uses TRBV7-2 and TRBJ2-3; D gene uncertain. This CDR3 has 13 residues. The V gene lost 4 bases and the J gene lost 5 bases, with 10 bases spanning the gap. The germline gives CDR1 SGHTA, CDR2 FQGNSA. In nucleotides, the CDR3 is TGTGCCAGCAGCTCTGACTCTCAAGATACGCAGTATTTT. Its translation: CASSSDSQDTQYF.

V gene TRBV2 combines with J gene TRBJ1-1; D remains unclear. Germline V gene sequence: CDR1 SNHLY, CDR2 FYNNEI. The germline V and J ends were trimmed by 2 bases and 1 base, with 8 bases remaining between them. The CDR3 sequence is 14 residues long. The chain's CDR3 is CASSENSGNTEAFF. The CDR3 nucleotides are TGTGCCAGCAGTGAAAACTCCGGGAACACTGAAGCTTTCTTT.

This clonotype was counted between two and nine times. The chain recombines TRBV12-3 or TRBV12-4 with TRBJ1-2; TRBD1 is a possible D gene (5 bases). This CDR3 is built from 14 residues. Between the trimmed V and J ends, which lost 7 bases and 3 bases, there was a span of 15 bases. The CDR3 loop is CASMVGGVDYGYTF. Written as DNA, the CDR3 is TGTGCCAGCATGGTCGGGGGGGTGGACTATGGCTACACCTTC.